This T cell receptor (beta chain) derives from a study of identical twins. Regarding the study as a whole: The authors noted that invariant MAIT and iNKT cells could partly confound zero-insertion analyses. Some out-of-frame alpha sequences were shared by twins, and these showed excess low generation probability. A cross-sectional statistical analysis, not follow-up of the same donors, supported the conclusions.

Deletions cut 6 bases from V and 9 bases from J, with 12 bases between. The CDR3 runs to 12 residues. CDR1 LGHDT and CDR2 YNNKEL come from the germline V gene (reference sequence). TCRdb fed the 5' RACE reads into MiXCR, producing one record per CDR3 protein. Of approximately 690,000 distinct CDR3 sequences in the sample, roughly 6% were seen once. This clonotype has at least ten counts. Its antigen is currently unknown. V and J are TRBV3-1 and TRBJ2-1; TRBD2 might be the D (5 bases). The material sequenced was naive T cells sorted from blood. The sequence derives from a man younger than 35 in good health. The CDR3 region has the DNA TGTGCCAGCAGTTTAGGAAGCGGTGAGCAGTTCTTC. Translated: CASSLGSGEQFF.